The 20 T cell receptor beta chains below all came from one sample that was sequenced in a study of CD8+CD57+ T cells in acquired aplastic anemia. Patients picked for sequencing had shown CD8+CD57+ cell expansion detected by flow cytometry. The TCR beta profiling, which covered VDJ combination and CDR3 sequence, was carried out using genomic DNA as the template. Via MiXCR, TCRdb re-called the reads, giving one row per CDR3 protein. Among approximately 250,000 distinct CDR3 sequences listed, approximately 79% were seen once. The specimen was sorted CD4+, CD8+, or CD8+CD57+ T cells (not recorded which) from PBMCs. The source of these receptors is a human donor with aplastic anemia.

The chain joins TRBV12-3 or TRBV12-4 to TRBJ2-6; no clear D. Trimming shortened V by 7 bases and J by 2 bases, and 12 bases separated the two germline ends. There are 15 residues in the CDR3. In DNA, the CDR3 is TGTGCCAGCACGTCAAGTGGAACTGGGGCCAACGTCCTGACTTTC. It yields the protein CASTSSGTGANVLTF.

Note on this clonotype: The conserved phenylalanine or tryptophan is not found at the CDR3 terminus, so this likely reflects a read error. V usage is TRBV7-8 and J usage is TRBJ2-3; TRBD2 is a possible D gene (5 bases). The CDR3 has 13 amino acids. V lost 6 bases and J lost 2, with 9 bases in between. From germline, CDR1 is SGHVS and CDR2 FQNEAQ. This chain's CDR3 is CASRYGVTDTQYS. DNA for the CDR3: TGTGCCAGCAGGTACGGGGTCACAGATACGCAGTATTCT.

In this sample, this clonotype turned up a few times. V is TRBV7-3 and J is TRBJ1-6, with D unclear. The CDR3 extends over 13 amino acids. CDR1 is SGHTA and CDR2 is FQGTGA in the germline V gene. Trimming cost V 4 bases and J 10 bases, with 11 bases left between them. The CDR3 coding sequence is TGTGCCAGCAGCTCCCAATCCGGCTCACCCCTCCACTTT. It translates to CASSSQSGSPLHF.

Points on this clonotype: This likely comes from a read error, as the CDR3 has no conserved phenylalanine or tryptophan at its end. The DNA is left out, because the CDR3 cannot be placed on it with certainty; the CDR3 is given as TCRdb lists it. This chain joins TRBV2 and TRBJ2-1; the D call TRBD1 from the table was never checked on the DNA. Per germline, CDR1 SNHLY and CDR2 FYNNEI. The CDR3 spans 16 residues, counting both ends. CDR3 protein: CASGDGGGDTQYFDPV.

The genes are TRBV7-2 and TRBJ1-5; the match to TRBD1 covers 9 bases. The CDR3 has 14 amino acids. V trimming: 4 bases; J trimming: 5 bases; junction bases outside the gene matches: 3. Germline-derived CDR1 and CDR2 are SGHTA and FQGNSA. In DNA form, the CDR3 reads TGTGCCAGCAGCTGGGGACAGGGCTATCAGCCCCAGCATTTT. The encoded protein is CASSWGQGYQPQHF.

Comment on this clonotype: At one boundary the junction diverges from the germline segment, which might be a read error. This chain connects TRBV7-3 to TRBJ1-1; D is unresolved. Germline lookup yields CDR1 SGHTA and CDR2 FQGTGA. The CDR3 sequence is 13 residues long. This CDR3 is CASSGGWNTEAYF. The CDR3 coding sequence is TGTGCCAGCAGTGGCGGGTGGAACACCGAAGCTTACTTT.

Of note for this clonotype: A read error may account for a junction end that differs from germline. The V and J genes are TRBV9 and TRBJ2-3, with D perhaps given as TRBD1 or TRBD2 (5 bases each). The CDR3 runs 13 residues. Germline-derived CDR1 and CDR2 are SGDLS and YYNGEE. This CDR3 reads CASTGEGNTGELF. The DNA for the CDR3 is TGTGCCAGCACCGGCGAGGGGAACACCGGGGAGCTGTTT.

The chain uses TRBV5-1 and TRBJ2-5; TRBD1 agrees at 7 bases. Per germline, CDR1 SGHRS and CDR2 YFSETQ. The length of the CDR3 is 14 residues. V was clipped by 9 bases and J by 6 bases; unmatched bases: 14. CDR3 in amino acids: CATRQGMGEQTQYF. CDR3 DNA: TGCGCCACCAGACAGGGTATGGGCGAGCAGACCCAGTACTTC.

This chain joins TRBV7-2 and TRBJ1-6; D perhaps matches TRBD1 (6 bases). This CDR3 has 16 amino acids. Germline V CDR1 and CDR2: SGHTA, FQGNSA. Between the trimmed V and J ends, which lost 3 bases and 15 bases, there was a span of 24 bases. CDR3 sequence: CASSLGGGGYNSHLHF. The CDR3 coding sequence is TGTGCCAGCAGCTTGGGGGGGGGCGGCTATAATTCGCACCTCCACTTT.

This chain joins TRBV7-8 and TRBJ2-3; 7 bases align to TRBD2. CDR1 is SGHVS, CDR2 FQNEAQ, per germline. This CDR3 has 15 amino acids. V lost 2 bases to trimming and J lost 11 bases; unmatched junction nucleotides: 13. CDR3 nucleotide sequence: TGTGCCAGCAGCTTACCGGGAGGAGTCGAAACGCAGCAGTATTTT. The encoded protein is CASSLPGGVETQQYF.

Details on this clonotype: Since no conserved phenylalanine or tryptophan closes the CDR3, a read error is the likely cause. Because the CDR3's place on the DNA is in doubt, the DNA is left out and the CDR3 is given as listed by TCRdb. This sequence joins TRBV19 and TRBJ2-5. The CDR3 spans 13 amino acids, including both terminal residues. CDR1 LNHDA and CDR2 SQIVND come from the germline V gene (reference sequence). This CDR3 is CASSIAKQATQKD.

V and J are TRBV11-3 and TRBJ1-5, with D possibly TRBD1 on 6 matching bases. The CDR3 totals 16 residues. Trimming removed 4 bases from V and 2 bases from J, with 15 bases in between. Germline assignment: CDR1 SGHNT and CDR2 YENEEA. As DNA, the CDR3 is TGTGCCAGCAGCTCAGATCTGACAGGCCGCAATCAGCCCCAGCATTTT. Protein: CASSSDLTGRNQPQHF.

As concerns this clonotype: Since no conserved phenylalanine or tryptophan closes the CDR3, a read error is the likely cause. It is unclear where the CDR3 begins or ends on the DNA, so no DNA is shown, and the CDR3 is as TCRdb lists it. V gene TRBV7-9 combines with J gene TRBJ2-3; the table's D call, TRBD1, has no DNA check behind it. The CDR3 comprises 14 residues, both ends counted. Germline V gene sequence: CDR1 SEHNR, CDR2 FQNEAQ (reference sequence). The chain's CDR3 is CASSLVPGEQSLGV.

About this clonotype itself: This is likely a read error, given that the CDR3 carries no conserved phenylalanine or tryptophan at its end. No DNA is shown, since the ends of the CDR3 on it are uncertain; the CDR3 is the one TCRdb lists. This rearrangement joins TRBV7-2 to TRBJ2-3; TRBD1 is the table's D call and was not checked against the DNA. Germline values: CDR1 SGHTA, CDR2 FQGNSA. The CDR3 comprises 14 residues, both ends counted. CDR3 sequence: CASSLAGGADKHYI.

This clonotype has a handful of counts. The chain joins TRBV11-2 to TRBJ2-7; D might be TRBD1 (6 bases). Germline-derived CDR1 and CDR2 are SGHAT and FQNNGV. Between the trimmed V and J ends, which lost 6 bases and 0 bases, there was a span of 15 bases. The CDR3 has 15 amino acids. The CDR3 DNA reads as TGTGCCAGCAGACCGATACAGGGCTCCTCCTACGAGCAGTACTTC. Its translation: CASRPIQGSSYEQYF.

In its sample, this clonotype was seen once. The rearrangement links TRBV7-8 to TRBJ2-1; D may be TRBD2 (7 bases). V lost 5 bases and J 11 bases, leaving 25 bases between the germline ends. This CDR3 contains 16 residues. CDR1 SGHVS and CDR2 FQNEAQ come from the germline V gene. The CDR3 DNA reads TGTGCCAGCAGCCCGCAACCCGGGACGGGGGGCACTCAGCAGTTCTTC. Translation: CASSPQPGTGGTQQFF.

This clonotype was counted once. The rearrangement uses TRBV4-1 and TRBJ1-6; 7 nucleotides match TRBD1. Germline CDR1 and CDR2: MGHRA and YSYEKL. This CDR3 contains 14 residues. Trimming removed 3 bases from V and 10 bases from J; junction bases left unmatched: 6. The CDR3 region is CASSQVGTDSPLHF. CDR3 nucleotide sequence: TGCGCCAGCAGCCAGGTCGGGACAGACTCACCCCTCCACTTT.

The chain uses TRBV7-9 and TRBJ1-5; tentative D call: TRBD1 (6 bases). The CDR3 loop spans 16 amino acids. The V end lost 6 bases, the J end lost 11 bases, and 26 bases lay between the germline ends. Germline CDR1 and CDR2: SEHNR and FQNEAQ (reference sequence). The CDR3 coding sequence is TGTGCCAGCAGTGTAGTCAGGAGGAGGGGGAACGATGCCCAGCATTTT. It encodes CASSVVRRRGNDAQHF.

Comments on this clonotype: A junction end diverges from the germline sequence, so it may reflect a read error. The chain is built from TRBV15 and TRBJ2-3; a possible D gene is TRBD2 (6 bases). This CDR3 is 14 amino acids long. Germline V lookup: CDR1 LNHNV, CDR2 YYDKDF (reference sequence). CDR3 nucleotides: TGTGCCACCAGCTTGGCGGGAAGCCACGATACCCAGTATTTT. Protein: CATSLAGSHDTQYF.

The V gene is TRBV7-9, the J gene TRBJ2-7; perhaps TRBD2 as D (6 bases). The germline V and J ends were trimmed by 3 bases and 4 bases, with 25 bases remaining between them. The CDR3 spans 18 residues. Germline CDR1 is SEHNR and CDR2 is FQNEAQ (reference sequence). CDR3 residues: CASSFPSAMTSPSYEQYV. As DNA, the CDR3 is TGTGCCAGCAGCTTTCCTAGCGCCATGACCAGCCCTTCGTACGAGCAGTACGTC.